The 21 T cell receptor beta chains below come from one sample, sequenced in a study of blood T cells in healthy people across ages. Primed by a sample-barcoded 5' primer and a J-beta primer mix, a second PCR proceeded for 7 to 11 cycles. A single record per CDR3 protein comes from TCRdb applying MiXCR to the 5' RACE reads. The sample lists 1,300,000 or so distinct CDR3 sequences, approximately 59% occurring once. The sequenced sample was blood. These receptors were obtained from a man between 18 and 35 years old in good health.

The chain joins TRBV20-1 to TRBJ2-1; TRBD2 matches at 9 bases. Germline assignment: CDR1 DFQATT and CDR2 SNEGSKA (reference sequence). CDR3 length: 15 residues. With 1 base clipped from V and 7 bases from J, the junction kept 8 bases outside the gene matches. CDR3 nucleotide sequence: TGCAGTGCTAGAGCCGTAGCGGGAGTAGAAAATGAGCAGTTCTTC. Protein: CSARAVAGVENEQFF.

The J gene is TRBJ1-1, the V gene TRBV4-1; TRBD1 agrees at 9 bases. Germline V CDR1 and CDR2: MGHRA, YSYEKL. The CDR3 sequence is 14 residues long. V lost 0 bases, J lost 6 bases, and 2 bases stayed unmatched. The CDR3 DNA sequence: TGCGCCAGCAGCCAAGAGGGACAGGGCGCTGAAGCTTTCTTT. Protein product: CASSQEGQGAEAFF.

This clonotype was detected only a few times. V and J are TRBV6-5 and TRBJ2-4; 7 nucleotides line up with TRBD1. TRBJ2-7 matches the DNA end more closely, so the J call is doubtful. Germline V gene lookup returns CDR1 MNHEY and CDR2 SVGAGI. The CDR3 is made up of 13 amino acids. The DNA for the CDR3 is TGTGCCAGCAAATACAGGGGTACATACGAGCAGTACTTC. Translating gives CASKYRGTYEQYF.

In its sample, this clonotype was seen a few times. The chain uses TRBV21-1 and TRBJ2-5; the table's TRBD1 call for D was not verified on the DNA. TRBV21-1 is termed a pseudogene. The CDR3 length is 19 residues. The CDR3 is CASSKARDRDAHFLETQYF. The CDR3 nucleotides are TGTGCCAGCAGCAAAGCGCGAGACAGGGATGCCCATTTCCTAGAGACCCAGTACTTC.

This clonotype appeared a few times. V gene TRBV11-2 combines with J gene TRBJ2-1, with 8 bases lining up with TRBD2. The CDR3 runs 13 residues. The V gene's germline CDR1 is SGHAT and CDR2 FQNNGV. Trimming removed 3 bases from V and 9 bases from J; junction bases left unmatched: 4. DNA of the CDR3: TGTGCCAGCAGCTTCGGACTAGCCGGTGAGCAGTTCTTC. Its protein product is CASSFGLAGEQFF.

The CDR3 here is CSARPWVDQPQHF. As DNA, the CDR3 is TGCAGTGCTAGACCTTGGGTTGATCAGCCCCAGCATTTT. The chain recombines TRBV20-1 with TRBJ1-5, with D unclear. The germline V gene has CDR1 DFQATT and CDR2 SNEGSKA (reference sequence). V lost 2 bases and J lost 5, with 10 bases in between. The CDR3 runs to 13 residues.

This clonotype was counted between two and nine times. The CDR3 nucleotides read TGCAGTTTTTGGGGCAGCCTAAGCGAGCAGTACTTC. Protein product: CSFWGSLSEQYF. This chain uses TRBV20-1 with TRBJ2-4; a possible D gene is TRBD1 (5 bases). The J call is doubtful: the DNA matches TRBJ2-7 better. This CDR3 is built from 12 residues. The germline V gene has CDR1 DFQATT and CDR2 SNEGSKA (reference sequence).

This clonotype was seen just once. J is TRBJ2-1 and V is TRBV12-3 or TRBV12-4; TRBD2 aligns across 11 bases. The CDR3 runs 18 residues. J lost 6 bases, V lost 8 bases, and 18 bases had no gene match. The CDR3 DNA reads TGTGCCAGCGGACCTAGTGGTAGCGGGAGGGCCCGTGGCAATGAGCAGTTCTTC. Protein sequence: CASGPSGSGRARGNEQFF.

The V gene is TRBV12-5, the J gene TRBJ2-7, with 11 nucleotides matching TRBD2. Germline V lookup: CDR1 LGHNT, CDR2 FRNRAP. V was clipped by 6 bases and J by 7 bases; unmatched bases: 8. The CDR3 has 14 amino acids. Here the CDR3 DNA reads TGTGCTAGTGGAACTAGCGGGAGAGTGGGAGAGCAGTACTTC. Amino acids: CASGTSGRVGEQYF.

The rearrangement links TRBV5-1 to TRBJ2-1; D is possibly TRBD2 (7 bases). This CDR3 is built from 15 residues. Germline-derived CDR1 and CDR2 are SGHRS and YFSETQ. V lost 3 bases to trimming and J lost 9 bases, with 19 bases between them. The CDR3 nucleotides are TGCGCCAGCAGCTCACACAGGGAGGGCTTGGGTGAGCAGTTCTTC. Protein: CASSSHREGLGEQFF.

The count of this clonotype is one. The chain carries TRBV15 and TRBJ2-3; D is undetermined. The CDR3 spans 12 residues. Germline CDR1 is LNHNV and CDR2 is YYDKDF (reference sequence). Between the trimmed V and J ends, which lost 5 bases and 0 bases, there was a span of 3 bases. The DNA of the CDR3 is TGTGCCACCAGCCCAAGCACAGATACGCAGTATTTT. It yields the protein CATSPSTDTQYF.

This rearrangement joins TRBV9 to TRBJ1-2, with a weak D call TRBD1 (5 bases). The V gene's germline CDR1 is SGDLS and CDR2 YYNGEE. The CDR3 is 15 residues long. Trimming took 6 bases from V and 0 from J, leaving 15 bases between them. The CDR3 bases are TGTGCCAGCACCCTCGGACATATGGCTAACTATGGCTACACCTTC. Protein sequence: CASTLGHMANYGYTF.

The chain is built from TRBV4-1 and TRBJ2-3; tentatively, D is TRBD1 (6 bases). V was trimmed by 2 bases and J by 5 bases, leaving 14 bases between them. The V gene's germline CDR1 is MGHRA and CDR2 YSYEKL. The CDR3 length is 15 residues. CDR3 sequence reads: CASSQRYAGEDTQYF. CDR3 DNA: TGCGCCAGCAGCCAACGTTACGCAGGGGAAGATACGCAGTATTTT.

This clonotype was detected once. The chain is built from TRBV6-4 and TRBJ2-7, with D perhaps TRBD2 (7 bases). Germline CDR1 is MRHNA and CDR2 is SNTAGT. The CDR3 is 17 amino acids. Trimming pared 4 bases from V and 7 bases from J, leaving 26 bases between. CDR3 coding DNA: TGTGCCAGCAGTGTATCCTTACGGGGGGCGGTAGCGTATGAGCAGTACTTC. Translating it yields CASSVSLRGAVAYEQYF.

The gene calls are TRBV5-1 and TRBJ2-4; possible D gene TRBD1, 6 bases. This CDR3 contains 18 residues. Trimming took off 2 bases at V and 0 bases at J, with 18 bases between the two ends. Germline V gene sequence: CDR1 SGHRS, CDR2 YFSETQ. CDR3 nucleotides: TGCGCCAGCAGCTTACGAGCAGGGGTCCTTCTAGCCAAAAACATTCAGTACTTC. Its protein is CASSLRAGVLLAKNIQYF.

The CDR3 loop reads CASSPGQVSSGANVLTF. The CDR3 DNA sequence: TGTGCCAGCAGTCCCGGACAGGTAAGCTCTGGGGCCAACGTCCTGACTTTC. The chain joins TRBV6-6 to TRBJ2-6; 7 bases fit TRBD1. Germline loops: CDR1 MNHNY, CDR2 SVGAGI (reference sequence). The CDR3 extends over 17 amino acids. V shed 5 bases and J 0 bases; nucleotides not matched to a gene: 7.

The chain uses TRBV20-1 and TRBJ2-3, with 8 bases aligning to TRBD2. There are 14 residues in the CDR3. CDR1 and CDR2 (germline): DFQATT, SNEGSKA (reference sequence). Trimming cost V 6 bases and J 1 base; bases outside gene matches: 6. In nucleotides, the CDR3 is TGCAGTGCAACGCGGGAGGTTGGCACAGATACGCAGTATTTT. Protein sequence: CSATREVGTDTQYF.

This clonotype was found once. The J gene is TRBJ1-2, the V gene TRBV7-2; the D is unclear. CDR3 length equals 15 residues. The germline V and J ends were trimmed by 3 bases and 7 bases, with 18 bases remaining between them. CDR1 and CDR2 (germline): SGHTA, FQGNSA. In DNA form, the CDR3 reads TGTGCCAGCAGCTTTACACTCAAAGCTGGGATTGGCTACACCTTC. Translation: CASSFTLKAGIGYTF.

The chain employs TRBV4-1 and TRBJ2-5; 10 bases are a match to TRBD1. Germline loops: CDR1 MGHRA, CDR2 YSYEKL. This CDR3 has 16 residues. J lost 2 bases, V lost 2 bases, and 5 bases had no gene match. Here the CDR3 reads CASSQTGQGLQETQYF. CDR3 nucleotides: TGCGCCAGCAGCCAAACGGGACAGGGGCTTCAAGAGACCCAGTACTTC.

This rearrangement joins TRBV20-1 to TRBJ1-4; 10 bases are shared with TRBD1. Germline CDR1 is DFQATT and CDR2 is SNEGSKA (reference sequence). The CDR3 extends over 15 amino acids. The J segment lost 8 bases and the V segment lost 5 bases, leaving 11 bases of the junction unmatched. This CDR3 is CSARPRDRGDEKLFF. CDR3 bases: TGCAGTGCTCGGCCAAGGGACAGGGGAGACGAAAAACTGTTTTTT.

A few counts support this clonotype. The J gene is TRBJ1-2, the V gene TRBV10-2; no reliable D call. The ends were cut back, 0 bases at V and 0 bases at J, with 20 bases in the middle. CDR3 length: 19 amino acids. The V gene's germline CDR1 is WSHSY and CDR2 SAAADI. The CDR3 coding sequence is TGCGCCAGCAGTGAGTCCCAGGCGATAAACAGAGTCCCTAACTATGGCTACACCTTC. It specifies CASSESQAINRVPNYGYTF.